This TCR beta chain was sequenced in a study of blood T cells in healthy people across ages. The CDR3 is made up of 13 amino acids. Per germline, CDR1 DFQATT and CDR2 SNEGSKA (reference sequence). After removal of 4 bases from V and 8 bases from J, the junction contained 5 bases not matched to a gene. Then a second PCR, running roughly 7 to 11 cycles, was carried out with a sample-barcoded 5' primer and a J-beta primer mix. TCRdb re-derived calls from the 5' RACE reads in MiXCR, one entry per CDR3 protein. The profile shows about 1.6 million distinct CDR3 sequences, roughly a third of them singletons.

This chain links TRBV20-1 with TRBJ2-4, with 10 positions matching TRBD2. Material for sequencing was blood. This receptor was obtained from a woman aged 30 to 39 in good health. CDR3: CSAILAGEDIQYF. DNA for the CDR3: TGCAGTGCTATCCTAGCGGGAGAGGACATTCAGTACTTC.